Following are 24 T cell receptor beta chains from one sample sequenced in a study of human T cells and chemical hapten exposure. TCRdb reanalysed the RACE reads using MiXCR and keeps one entry per CDR3 protein. The table has some 89,000 distinct CDR3 sequences, 25% to 35% seen once. Time point described: patch test 3, about 24 weeks after DPC sensitization. Treatment given: therapeutic diphenylcyclopropenone sensitization with weekly scalp DPC. The sequences come from whole blood, collected in connection with sensitization to the hapten diphenylcyclopropenone (DPC). These receptors were taken from a man in his forties or fifties with alopecia areata. Some clones in this sample may be carry-over from other donors' samples.

J is TRBJ2-3 and V is TRBV3-1; TRBD2 matches 13 bases. CDR3 length: 18 amino acids. Germline lookup yields CDR1 LGHDT and CDR2 YNNKEL (reference sequence). Trimming took 2 bases from V and 1 from J; bases not matched to a gene: 6. In DNA form, the CDR3 reads TGTGCCAGCAGCCAAACCCTGGGACTAGCGGGGCGCACAGATACGCAGTATTTT. Its protein is CASSQTLGLAGRTDTQYF.

This clonotype was picked up a small number of times. The V and J genes are TRBV5-1 and TRBJ2-7, with 8 bases fitting TRBD2. The CDR3 is 15 amino acids. The V gene end was trimmed by 1 base and the J gene end by 4 bases; junction bases not matched to a gene: 7. Germline lookup yields CDR1 SGHRS and CDR2 YFSETQ. DNA of the CDR3: TGCGCCAGCAGCTTGTATCAGCGGGGGACATACGAGCAGTACTTC. It is translated as CASSLYQRGTYEQYF.

This chain uses TRBV7-6 with TRBJ2-7; D unclear. Germline CDR1 reads SGHVS; CDR2 reads FNYEAQ. The V end lost 2 bases, the J end lost 0 bases, and 14 bases lay between the germline ends. The CDR3 contains 16 residues. The chain's CDR3 is CASSLPPGWSSYEQYF. As DNA, the CDR3 is TGTGCCAGCAGCTTACCGCCAGGTTGGAGCTCCTACGAGCAGTACTTC.

V usage is TRBV4-1 and J usage is TRBJ2-7; 10 bases map to TRBD2. Per germline, CDR1 MGHRA and CDR2 YSYEKL. The ends lost 0 bases at V and 6 bases at J; junction bases unmatched: 11. This CDR3 has 17 residues. The CDR3 bases are TGCGCCAGCAGCCAAGATCACGCGGCGCTAGCGGGAGCCGAGCAGTACTTC. As protein: CASSQDHAALAGAEQYF.

This clonotype was observed many times. The J gene is TRBJ2-7, the V gene TRBV7-9; 10 bases align to TRBD1. The V gene end was trimmed by 4 bases and the J gene end by 2 bases; junction bases not matched to a gene: 8. The CDR3 is 16 amino acids. Per germline, CDR1 SEHNR and CDR2 FQNEAQ (reference sequence). The chain's CDR3 is CASSSLPGQGTYEQYF. CDR3 coding DNA: TGTGCCAGCAGCTCACTTCCGGGACAGGGGACCTACGAGCAGTACTTC.

This clonotype was counted only a few times. The rearrangement links TRBV7-9 to TRBJ2-5, with D perhaps being TRBD1 or TRBD2 (5 bases each). Trimming removed 2 bases from V and 4 bases from J, with 20 bases in between. Germline V lookup: CDR1 SEHNR, CDR2 FQNEAQ (reference sequence). There are 17 residues in the CDR3. The CDR3 DNA is TGTGCCAGCAGCTTATGGGTCACGAGCAGGGAGAGAGAGACCCAGTACTTC. This sequence encodes CASSLWVTSRERETQYF.

This clonotype was counted only a few times. The chain is built from TRBV6-5 and TRBJ1-5; 8 bases fit TRBD1. The CDR3 is 17 amino acids. Per the germline V gene, CDR1 is MNHEY and CDR2 is SVGAGI. V was pared by 0 bases and J by 2 bases, with 6 bases of the junction left unmatched. The CDR3 DNA reads as TGTGCCAGCAGTTACTCCCGCGGACAGGGCGGCAATCAGCCCCAGCATTTT. Its translation is CASSYSRGQGGNQPQHF.

This chain joins TRBV28 and TRBJ1-1; TRBD1 is a possible D gene (5 bases). In germline, CDR1 is MDHEN, CDR2 SYDVKM. The CDR3 is made up of 11 amino acids. V was clipped by 9 bases and J by 6 bases, with 11 bases between them. The DNA for the CDR3 is TGTGCCAGTCGGGGCCGCCCTGAAGCTTTCTTT. Translated: CASRGRPEAFF.

The chain carries TRBV10-3 and TRBJ2-3; no clear D gene. The V end lost 2 bases, the J end lost 3 bases, and 9 bases lay between the germline ends. CDR3 size: 14 residues. Germline CDR1 reads ENHRY; CDR2 reads SYGVKD. CDR3 residues: CAISEGIGTDTQYF. The CDR3 DNA sequence: TGTGCCATCAGTGAGGGGATCGGGACAGATACGCAGTATTTT.

This chain links TRBV27 with TRBJ2-3; D may match TRBD1 or TRBD2 (5 bases each). Trimming took off 0 bases at V and 4 bases at J, with 20 bases between the two ends. Per the germline V gene, CDR1 is MNHEY and CDR2 is SMNVEV (reference sequence). This CDR3 is built from 18 residues. DNA for the CDR3: TGTGCCAGCAGTTTATCGGGGACCTATTCTGGATGTTCAGATACGCAGTATTTT. Its translation is CASSLSGTYSGCSDTQYF.

The V call is TRBV27, the J call TRBJ2-7, with D perhaps given as TRBD1 or TRBD2 (5 bases each). Germline V CDR1 and CDR2: MNHEY, SMNVEV (reference sequence). V was pared by 3 bases and J by 2 bases, with 14 bases between. The CDR3 totals 15 residues. CDR3 region: CASSFRWDAPYEQYF. CDR3 nucleotides: TGTGCCAGCAGTTTCAGGTGGGACGCCCCCTACGAGCAGTACTTC.

V usage is TRBV13 and J usage is TRBJ2-3; D remains unclear. The CDR3 spans 16 residues. Germline V gene data show CDR1 as PRHDT and CDR2 as FYEKMQ (reference sequence). Trimming removed 2 bases at V and 1 base at J, with 13 bases between. CDR3 in amino acids: CASSLSSSLGTDTQYF. The CDR3 bases are TGTGCCAGCAGCTTAAGTTCCTCCTTGGGCACAGATACGCAGTATTTT.

This clonotype came up a few times. This chain connects TRBV7-2 to TRBJ2-7; D is uncertain. Trimming shortened V by 6 bases and J by 3 bases, and 12 bases separated the two germline ends. This CDR3 has 13 amino acids. Germline CDR1 and CDR2: SGHTA and FQGNSA. The CDR3 DNA reads as TGTGCCAGCAGTTTTCAAGCCCTCTACGAGCAGTACTTC. It specifies CASSFQALYEQYF. The complete variable domain, with remaining parts taken from reference TRBV7-2 and TRBJ2-7, reads GAGVSQSPSNKVTEKGKDVELRCDPISGHTALYWYRQSLGQGLEFLIYFQGNSAPDKSGLPSDRFSAERTGGSVSTLTIQRTQQEDSAVYLCASSFQALYEQYFGPGTRLTVT.

This clonotype showed up just a few times. The gene calls are TRBV12-3 or TRBV12-4 and TRBJ1-5; no clear D gene. Trimming removed 3 bases from V and 4 bases from J, with 13 bases in between. The CDR3 runs 15 residues. The CDR3 here is CASSLSREKNQPQHF. As DNA, the CDR3 is TGTGCCAGCAGTTTGAGCCGCGAGAAAAATCAGCCCCAGCATTTT.

The rearrangement links TRBV9 to TRBJ2-5, with 9 bases fitting TRBD2. CDR1 is SGDLS and CDR2 is YYNGEE in the germline V gene. The CDR3 totals 15 residues. The V segment lost 3 bases and the J segment 5 bases; nucleotides outside the gene matches: 8. The CDR3 coding sequence is TGTGCCAGCAGCGGGAGCGGGAGGAGCGATGAGACCCAGTACTTC. Residues: CASSGSGRSDETQYF.

The chain has TRBV19 and TRBJ2-1; 8 bases are a match to TRBD2. Germline V gives CDR1 LNHDA, CDR2 SQIVND (reference sequence). This CDR3 is built from 16 residues. The V and J ends lost 3 bases and 10 bases, in that order; junction bases with no gene match: 14. The CDR3 loop reads CASSMAAGGGGREQFF. CDR3 in DNA: TGTGCCAGTAGTATGGCCGCCGGGGGGGGTGGTCGAGAGCAGTTCTTC.

There are a few counts of this clonotype. This chain connects TRBV7-9 to TRBJ2-3; D possibly uses TRBD1 or TRBD2 (5 bases each). The ends were cut back, 5 bases at V and 0 bases at J, with 15 bases in the middle. Germline assignment: CDR1 SEHNR and CDR2 FQNEAQ (reference sequence). CDR3 length equals 16 residues. The CDR3 loop is CASSPSGSFSTDTQYF. CDR3 DNA: TGTGCCAGCAGCCCCTCAGGGAGCTTTAGCACAGATACGCAGTATTTT.

The rearrangement joins TRBV18 to TRBJ2-7, with 7 bases that match TRBD2. V dropped 3 bases and J dropped 4; count of bases not matched to a gene: 3. CDR3 size: 13 residues. Germline V gives CDR1 KGHSH, CDR2 LQKENI. CDR3: CASSPGLEYEQYF. The CDR3 DNA reads as TGTGCCAGCTCACCCGGACTAGAGTACGAGCAGTACTTC.

The chain couples TRBV7-2 to TRBJ2-3; weak D call: TRBD2 (6 bases). Germline V CDR1 and CDR2: SGHTA, FQGNSA. There are 15 residues in the CDR3. The V end was cut by 5 bases, the J end by 6 bases, with 18 bases between. The CDR3 nucleotides read TGTGCCAGCAGCCTAGGGTCAAACGGAGGGGATACGCAGTATTTT. Translating gives CASSLGSNGGDTQYF. Full variable domain (missing parts from reference TRBV7-2 and TRBJ2-3): GAGVSQSPSNKVTEKGKDVELRCDPISGHTALYWYRQSLGQGLEFLIYFQGNSAPDKSGLPSDRFSAERTGGSVSTLTIQRTQQEDSAVYLCASSLGSNGGDTQYFGPGTRLTVL.

This sequence joins TRBV28 and TRBJ2-1; 11 bases match TRBD2. From germline, CDR1 is MDHEN and CDR2 SYDVKM. The CDR3 sequence is 17 residues long. The J segment lost 8 bases and the V segment lost 4 bases, leaving 13 bases of the junction unmatched. The CDR3, as DNA: TGTGCCAGCAGTTGGTTAGCGGGAGGGCCTGCGGTAGATGAGCAGTTCTTC. Amino acids: CASSWLAGGPAVDEQFF.

In its sample, this clonotype was seen a few times. J is TRBJ2-5 and V is TRBV20-1, with 8 bases that match TRBD2. Per germline, CDR1 DFQATT and CDR2 SNEGSKA (reference sequence). CDR3 length: 15 residues. The trim removed 1 base at V and 1 base at J, leaving 5 bases unmatched. CDR3 nucleotides: TGCAGTGCTAGAGCTATAGCGGGGTTCCAAGAGACCCAGTACTTC. Translating gives CSARAIAGFQETQYF.

This clonotype has only a few counts. V usage is TRBV9 and J usage is TRBJ2-3, with D hard to call. CDR1 is SGDLS and CDR2 is YYNGEE in the germline V gene. The CDR3 consists of 14 residues. V was shortened by 0 bases and J by 4 bases, with 9 bases between the two germline ends. For the CDR3, the DNA is TGTGCCAGCAGCGTAGTTACCGCGTCAGATACGCAGTATTTT. It specifies CASSVVTASDTQYF.

This clonotype was found a few times. The rearrangement joins TRBV12-3 or TRBV12-4 to TRBJ2-1, with D maybe TRBD2 (6 bases). This CDR3 has 17 amino acids. Between the trimmed V and J ends, which lost 5 bases and 0 bases, there was a span of 17 bases. The CDR3 here is CASSPPSSGVSYNEQFF. For the CDR3, the DNA is TGTGCCAGCAGTCCACCTAGTTCGGGAGTCTCCTACAATGAGCAGTTCTTC.

The chain carries TRBV20-1 and TRBJ1-1, with D maybe TRBD1 (6 bases). This CDR3 has 15 amino acids. The V end lost 6 bases, the J end lost 2 bases, and 19 bases lay between the germline ends. The germline gives CDR1 DFQATT, CDR2 SNEGSKA (reference sequence). CDR3: CSAPAGRGQNTEAFF. The DNA for the CDR3 is TGCAGTGCGCCTGCTGGGCGGGGGCAAAACACTGAAGCTTTCTTT.